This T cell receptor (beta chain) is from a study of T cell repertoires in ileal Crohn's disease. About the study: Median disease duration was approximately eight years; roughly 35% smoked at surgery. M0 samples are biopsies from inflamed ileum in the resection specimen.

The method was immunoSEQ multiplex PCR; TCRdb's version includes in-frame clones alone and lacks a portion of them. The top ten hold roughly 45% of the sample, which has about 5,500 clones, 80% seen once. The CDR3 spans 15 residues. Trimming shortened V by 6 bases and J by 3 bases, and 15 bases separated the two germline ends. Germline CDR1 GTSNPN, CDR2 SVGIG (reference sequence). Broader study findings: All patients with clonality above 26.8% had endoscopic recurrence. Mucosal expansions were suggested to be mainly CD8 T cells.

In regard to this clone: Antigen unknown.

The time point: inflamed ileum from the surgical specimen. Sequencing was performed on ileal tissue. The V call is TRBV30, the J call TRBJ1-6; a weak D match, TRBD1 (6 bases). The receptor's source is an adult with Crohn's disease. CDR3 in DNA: TGTGCCTGTGACAGGTCCAGGGTCTATAATTCACCCCTCCACTTT. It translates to CACDRSRVYNSPLHF.